The 4 T cell receptor beta chains given below trace back to one sample, sequenced in a study of neurological immune-mediated disorders. TCRdb reanalysed the 5' RACE reads using MiXCR and keeps one entry per CDR3 protein. The repertoire holds some 29,000 distinct CDR3 sequences, with around an eighth as singletons. Sequenced sample: PBMCs. Receptor source: a woman in her sixties or seventies in good health.

This clonotype was counted ten times or more. This sequence joins TRBV28 and TRBJ1-1; 7 bases line up with TRBD1. Per the germline V gene, CDR1 is MDHEN and CDR2 is SYDVKM. J lost 3 bases, V lost 2 bases, and 6 bases had no gene match. The CDR3 spans 15 residues. The CDR3 bases are TGTGCCAGCAGTTTAAGGGGGCGCGGGGACACTGAAGCTTTCTTT. Amino acid sequence: CASSLRGRGDTEAFF.

This clonotype was picked up many times. The CDR3 DNA is TGTGCCAGCAGCCAAGAGACCCAATATAATTCACCCCTCCACTTT. Translation: CASSQETQYNSPLHF. The chain has TRBV3-1 and TRBJ1-6; D gene ambiguous. The CDR3 contains 15 residues. V was clipped by 0 bases and J by 4 bases, with 7 bases between them. CDR1 is LGHDT, CDR2 YNNKEL, per germline (reference sequence).

This clonotype was counted ten times or more. The CDR3 coding sequence is TGTGCCAGCAGTTTTAGACATATTAACTATGGCTACACCTTC. Its protein is CASSFRHINYGYTF. V is TRBV12-3 or TRBV12-4 and J is TRBJ1-2; no firm D call. The V end was cut by 3 bases, the J end by 1 base, with 9 bases between. The CDR3 is 14 amino acids.

This clonotype was picked up a small number of times. This chain uses TRBV7-2 with TRBJ1-1; TRBD1 matches at 8 bases. J lost 7 bases, V lost 0 bases, and 4 bases had no gene match. CDR3 length: 14 amino acids. Germline CDR1 SGHTA, CDR2 FQGNSA. The CDR3, as DNA: TGTGCCAGCAGCTTAGCAGGGGGGACAGGTGAAGCTTTCTTT. Translation gives CASSLAGGTGEAFF.